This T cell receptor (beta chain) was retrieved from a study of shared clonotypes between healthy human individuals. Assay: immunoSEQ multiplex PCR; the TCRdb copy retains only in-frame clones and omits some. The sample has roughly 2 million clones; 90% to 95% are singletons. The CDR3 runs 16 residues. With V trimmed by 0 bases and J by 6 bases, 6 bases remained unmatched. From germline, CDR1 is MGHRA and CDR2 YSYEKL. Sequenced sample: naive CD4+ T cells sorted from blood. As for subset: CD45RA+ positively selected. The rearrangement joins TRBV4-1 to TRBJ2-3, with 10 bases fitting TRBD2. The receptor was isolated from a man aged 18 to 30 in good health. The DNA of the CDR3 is TGCGCCAGCAGCCAAGATGAAGCGGGAGGGCCGGATACGCAGTATTTT. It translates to CASSQDEAGGPDTQYF.